The present T cell receptor beta chain was sequenced within a study of OX40 agonist ivuxolimab in advanced cancers. For the study at large: Age averaged about 62 years (range roughly 23 to 90), and around 87% were male. Patients with prior anti-PD-1, anti-PD-L1 or anti-CTLA-4 therapy were eligible; less than 50% had some.

Measured with immunoSEQ multiplex PCR; TCRdb has only the in-frame clones, and not every one. The sample holds around 65,000 clones; approximately 91% are singletons and the top ten take 0.25% to 0.35%. The CDR3 has 15 amino acids. CDR1 and CDR2 (germline): MNHNS, SASEGT. V lost 8 bases, J lost 4 bases, and 18 bases lay in between. Turning to this clone: The antigen is undetermined.

Overall study results and limits: In the 0.1 to 3.0 mg/kg range, CD4+ and CD8+ blood T cells had expanded clonally by week 6. Averaging showed that CD8+ T cells had more expanded clones than CD4+ did.

The sample here was CD4+ or CD8+ T cells sorted from blood, taken in a trial of the OX40 agonist ivuxolimab. This sequence originates from an adult with an advanced solid tumor such as melanoma, head and neck, liver or kidney cancer. The chain carries TRBV6-1 and TRBJ2-1, with a weak D call TRBD2 (6 bases). CDR3 sequence: CASRKAGATYNEQFF. CDR3 bases: TGTGCCAGCCGAAAAGCGGGCGCTACTTACAATGAGCAGTTCTTC.